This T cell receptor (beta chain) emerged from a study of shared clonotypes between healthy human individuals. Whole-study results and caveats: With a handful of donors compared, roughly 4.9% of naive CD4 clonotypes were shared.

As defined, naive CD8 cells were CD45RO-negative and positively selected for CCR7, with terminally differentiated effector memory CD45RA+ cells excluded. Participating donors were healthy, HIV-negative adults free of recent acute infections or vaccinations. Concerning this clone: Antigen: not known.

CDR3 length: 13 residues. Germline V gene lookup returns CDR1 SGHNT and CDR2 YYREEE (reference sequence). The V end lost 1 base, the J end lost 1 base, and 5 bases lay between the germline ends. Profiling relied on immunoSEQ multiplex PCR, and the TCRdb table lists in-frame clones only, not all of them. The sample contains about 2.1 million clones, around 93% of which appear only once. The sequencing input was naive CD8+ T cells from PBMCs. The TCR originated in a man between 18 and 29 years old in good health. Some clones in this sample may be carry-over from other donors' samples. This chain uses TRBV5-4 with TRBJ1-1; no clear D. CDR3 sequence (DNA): TGTGCCAGCAGCTTGATGGGGAACACTGAAGCTTTCTTT. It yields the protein CASSLMGNTEAFF.